One TCR beta chain is described in this entry. What it binds is not known. V was trimmed by 2 bases and J by 2 bases, leaving 7 bases between them. Germline CDR1 reads LNHDA; CDR2 reads SQIVND (reference sequence). The CDR3 totals 13 residues. The data belong to a study of OX40 agonist ivuxolimab in advanced cancers. Study-wide background: The dose-escalation cohort had hepatocellular carcinoma, melanoma, renal cell or head and neck cancer.

Study-level findings and limits: Patients who responded partially at 0.1-3.0 mg/kg showed clonal expansion ranking among the lowest.

Some clones are missing from TCRdb's copy, which holds only in-frame ones; the method was immunoSEQ multiplex PCR. This sample yields 35,000 to 45,000 clones, of which 70% to 85% are seen a single time; roughly 24% belongs to the top ten. With autoimmune disease history or systemic immunosuppression, patients were excluded. This clonotype was sampled from an adult with an advanced solid tumor such as melanoma, head and neck, liver or kidney cancer. The chain joins TRBV19 to TRBJ2-7, with D unclear. This sample comprised CD4+ or CD8+ T cells sorted from blood, obtained in a trial of the OX40 agonist ivuxolimab. CDR3 in amino acids: CASSITFTYEQYF. The CDR3 region has the DNA TGTGCCAGTAGTATAACTTTTACCTACGAGCAGTACTTC. Looking up the rest from reference TRBV19 and TRBJ2-7 gives the full variable domain: DGGITQSPKYLFRKEGQNVTLSCEQNLNHDAMYWYRQDPGQGLRLIYYSQIVNDFQKGDIAEGYSVSREKKESFPLTVTSAQKNPTAFYLCASSITFTYEQYFGPGTRLTVT.